This TCR beta chain was sequenced in a study of cytotoxic CD8 clonotypes in ibrutinib-treated CLL (dated by TCRdb to the early 2020s). In terms of the full investigation: The cohort had 11 relapsed/refractory and approximately 15 treatment-naive patients; 17 to 18 were IGHV unmutated. Responses were partial in some 24 patients and complete in 2; after median 68 months follow-up, some 14 stayed in remission and roughly twelve progressed. Response samples were taken after a median of 12 months on treatment, ranging from about 6 to 36 months. Of the approximately 91 people in the trial, some 28 had longitudinal samples available. On average, each sample yielded some 250,000 productive templates and about 95,000 productive rearrangements. Every sample from remission and from progressive disease was obtained while the patients were still on ibrutinib. Cryopreserved peripheral blood mononuclear cells were collected at three points: before therapy, at response, and at either sustained remission or disease progression.

The sample's time point, from its label and the paper: approximately eleven months on ibrutinib. For TCR beta library preparation, approximately 2 micrograms of genomic DNA were isolated from cryopreserved PBMCs. Longitudinal blood samples from CLL patients on ibrutinib monotherapy were analyzed using high-throughput TCR beta sequencing. The patients took part in an open-label, single-center phase 2 trial of ibrutinib monotherapy. The goal of deep resolution MiSeq sequencing was a depth between 1 in 1 million and 1 in 200,000 T cells, and coverage averaged 10x per clonotype. The immunoSEQ hsTCRB Kit was used to generate the TCR beta libraries. The study's own analysis went as follows. Data were analyzed with ImmunoSEQ Data Assistant and ImmunoSEQ Analyzer, with V, D and J genes assigned per IMGT definitions. Clonality, which ranges from 0 to 1, was calculated by subtracting the normalized Shannon entropy of productive rearrangement frequencies from one. Only overrepresented clonotypes making up at least 0.05% of each patient's repertoire were included in the public clonotype analysis. Some 13 age-matched healthy donor repertoires from immuneACCESS served as clonality controls. TCRdb retrieved this table from immuneACCESS and kept in-frame rearrangements only. Not all clones are present; in checked studies, unresolved V genes account for under half, and no reason is known for the remainder. From that table come the V and J calls and clone size; the DNA was used to work out D and trimming. The sample table lists about 49,000 clones, approximately 53% of them with a count of one. The ten largest clones capture approximately 30% of the sample.

The paper as a whole reports these results and caveats: Public clonotypes were rare and either shrank or stayed stable during treatment, and the rise in clonality at ibrutinib response reflected expansion of private clonotypes. An increase in clonality was observed at ibrutinib response, with clonality remaining stable during sustained remission and falling back toward baseline at progression. Baseline clonality exceeded that of age-matched healthy donors and correlated strongly with circulating CD8+ T-cell counts. Sampling times were not matched between patients in sustained remission and patients whose disease was progressing, and lymph node repertoires were not examined.

Notes on this clone: The antigen it recognizes is unknown. No clone much larger than this one lies a single base away; base qualities are absent.

The sequence came from a human donor with chronic lymphocytic leukemia. This specimen was PBMCs, taken after 12 months of ibrutinib treatment.

The nucleotide sequence is TGTGCCAGCAGCCACGATGTTGGGGGAGCGGGGGAAAAACTGTTTTTT. This is translated as CASSHDVGGAGEKLFF. The chain uses TRBV4-2 and TRBJ1-4; TRBD1 is possibly the D segment (5 matching bases). The germline V gene gives CDR1 as LGHNA and CDR2 as YNFKEQ. V is shortened by 3 bases, J by 8 bases, and the region joining them spans 19 bases. The CDR3 sequence holds 16 residues, the cysteine and phenylalanine included. The DNA shown is the 48-base CDR3, in frame from base 1.